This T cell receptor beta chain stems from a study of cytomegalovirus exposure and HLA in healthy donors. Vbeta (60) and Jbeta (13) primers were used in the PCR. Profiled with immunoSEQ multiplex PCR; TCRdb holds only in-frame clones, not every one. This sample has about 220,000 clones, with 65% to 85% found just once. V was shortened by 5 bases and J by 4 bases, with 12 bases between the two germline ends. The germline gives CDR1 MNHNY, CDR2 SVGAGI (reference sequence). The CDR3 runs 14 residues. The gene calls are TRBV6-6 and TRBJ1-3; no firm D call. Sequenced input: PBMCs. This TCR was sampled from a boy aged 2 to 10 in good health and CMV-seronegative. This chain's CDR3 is CASSVAGSGNTIYF. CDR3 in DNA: TGTGCCAGCAGTGTCGCGGGTTCCGGAAACACCATATATTTT.